What follows is one T cell receptor beta chain and its context. Its matching antigen is unknown. This record comes from a study of cytomegalovirus exposure and HLA in healthy donors. Broader study findings: The authors confirmed in vitro that three CMV-associated chains were specific for CMV antigens.

The PCR ran on 60 Vbeta and 13 Jbeta primers. Authors' methods: As a later analysis found, there were roughly 80 million unique TCR beta chains, of which roughly 11 million were shared. Method: immunoSEQ multiplex PCR; TCRdb's copy keeps in-frame clones and lacks some. V, J and clone size reflect that table, while D and trimming were determined from the DNA. This table has 150,000 to 200,000 clones, 70% to 80% appearing once. Material for sequencing was PBMCs. The TCR was taken from a man between 18 and 29 years old in good health and CMV-seropositive.

Here the CDR3 reads CAWSVVSSGTRPRSYNEQFF. DNA for the CDR3: TGTGCCTGGAGTGTGGTTTCATCGGGAACGCGGCCCCGCTCCTACAATGAGCAGTTCTTC. The gene calls are TRBV30 and TRBJ2-1; a possible D gene is TRBD2 (5 bases). V was pared by 0 bases and J by 0 bases, with 24 bases between. Per germline, CDR1 GTSNPN and CDR2 SVGIG (reference sequence). The length of the CDR3 is 20 residues.